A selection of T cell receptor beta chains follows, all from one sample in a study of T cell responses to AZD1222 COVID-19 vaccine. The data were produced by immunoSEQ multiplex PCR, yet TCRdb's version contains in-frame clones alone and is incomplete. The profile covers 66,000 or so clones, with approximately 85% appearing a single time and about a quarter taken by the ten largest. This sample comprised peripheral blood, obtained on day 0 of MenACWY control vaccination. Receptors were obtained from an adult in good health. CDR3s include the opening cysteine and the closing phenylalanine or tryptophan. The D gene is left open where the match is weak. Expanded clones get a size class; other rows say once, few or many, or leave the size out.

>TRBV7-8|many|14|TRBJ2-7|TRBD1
CASSTRTGAYEQYF
TGTGCCAGCAGCACCCGGACAGGGGCCTACGAGCAGTACTTC
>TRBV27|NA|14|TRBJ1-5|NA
CASSTSSVNQPQHF
TGTGCCAGCAGCACCTCCTCAGTAAATCAGCCCCAGCATTTT
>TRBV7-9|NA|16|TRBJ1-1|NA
CASSLSTLGMNTEAFF
TGTGCCAGCAGCTTGAGTACCCTGGGGATGAACACTGAAGCTTTCTTT
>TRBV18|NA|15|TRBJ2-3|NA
CASSPGPKITDTQYF
TGTGCCAGCTCCCCGGGCCCCAAAATCACAGATACGCAGTATTTT
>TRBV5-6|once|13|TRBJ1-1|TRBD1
CASSLFLQGEAFF
TGTGCCAGCAGCTTATTCTTACAGGGGGAAGCTTTCTTT
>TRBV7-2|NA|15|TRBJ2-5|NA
CASSLDRTPQETQYF
TGTGCCAGCAGCTTAGATAGGACACCTCAAGAGACCCAGTACTTC
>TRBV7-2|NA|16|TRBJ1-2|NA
CASSPGATEASYGYTF
TGTGCCAGCAGCCCCGGGGCCACCGAGGCCTCCTATGGCTACACCTTC
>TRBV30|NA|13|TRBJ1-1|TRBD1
CAWRQGAASVAFF
TGTGCCTGGCGACAGGGGGCGGCTAGTGTGGCTTTCTTT
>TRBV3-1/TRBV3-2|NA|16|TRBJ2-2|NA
CASRSRRGDNTGELFF
TGTGCCAGCAGATCCCGCCGGGGTGATAACACCGGGGAGCTGTTTTTT
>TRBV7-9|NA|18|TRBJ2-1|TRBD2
CASSLAAGGPGIHNEQFF
TGTGCCAGCAGCTTAGCAGCGGGAGGGCCTGGGATCCACAATGAGCAGTTCTTC
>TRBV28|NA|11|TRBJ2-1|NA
CASNDYNEQFF
TGTGCCAGCAACGACTACAATGAGCAGTTCTTC
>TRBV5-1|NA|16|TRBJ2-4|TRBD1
CASSSGTALAKNIQYF
TGCGCCAGCAGCTCGGGGACAGCCCTAGCCAAAAACATTCAGTACTTC
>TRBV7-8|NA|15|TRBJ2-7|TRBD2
CASSPVVLAGVEQYF
TGTGCCAGCAGCCCAGTAGTACTAGCGGGAGTCGAGCAGTACTTC
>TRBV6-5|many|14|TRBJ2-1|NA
CASSYSVGTGEQFF
TGTGCCAGCAGTTACTCAGTGGGGACGGGTGAGCAGTTCTTC
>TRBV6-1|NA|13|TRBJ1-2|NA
CASSEGSNYGYTF
TGTGCCAGCAGTGAAGGCAGTAACTATGGCTACACCTTC
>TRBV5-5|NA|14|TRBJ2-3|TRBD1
CASSLGGQADTQYF
TGTGCCAGCAGCTTGGGGGGACAGGCAGATACGCAGTATTTT
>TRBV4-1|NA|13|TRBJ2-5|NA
CASSLTVGETQYF
TGCGCCAGCAGCCTTACAGTCGGGGAGACCCAGTACTTC
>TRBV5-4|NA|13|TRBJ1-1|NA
CASSSSGDTEAFF
TGTGCCAGCAGCTCCTCCGGGGACACTGAAGCTTTCTTT
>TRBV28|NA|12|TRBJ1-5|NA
CASSFWGQPQHF
TGTGCCAGCAGTTTTTGGGGTCAGCCCCAGCATTTT
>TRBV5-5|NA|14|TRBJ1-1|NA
CASSIGAGRTEAFF
TGTGCCAGCAGCATCGGGGCAGGCAGAACTGAAGCTTTCTTT
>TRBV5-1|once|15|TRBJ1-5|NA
CASSLDPGEAQPQHF
TGCGCCAGCAGCTTGGACCCAGGGGAAGCTCAGCCCCAGCATTTT
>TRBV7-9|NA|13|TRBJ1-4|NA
CASSPSIMEKLFF
TGTGCCAGCAGCCCTTCTATTATGGAAAAACTGTTTTTT
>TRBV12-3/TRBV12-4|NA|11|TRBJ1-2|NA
CASSQGSGYTF
TGTGCCAGCAGTCAAGGGTCCGGCTACACCTTC
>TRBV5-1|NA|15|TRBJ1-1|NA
CASSLGAGDNTEAFF
TGCGCCAGCAGCTTGGGGGCAGGGGATAACACTGAAGCTTTCTTT
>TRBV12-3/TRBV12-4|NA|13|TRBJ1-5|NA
CASRGGGNQPQHF
TGTGCCAGCAGGGGGGGAGGGAATCAGCCCCAGCATTTT
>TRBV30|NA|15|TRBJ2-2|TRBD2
CAWSGLAGDTGELFF
TGTGCCTGGAGTGGGCTAGCGGGGGACACCGGGGAGCTGTTTTTT
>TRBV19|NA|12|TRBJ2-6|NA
CASTSLANVLTF
TGTGCCAGTACCTCACTGGCCAACGTCCTGACTTTC
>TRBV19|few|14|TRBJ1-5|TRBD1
CASSSGQGNQPQHF
TGTGCCAGTAGTTCGGGACAGGGCAATCAGCCCCAGCATTTT
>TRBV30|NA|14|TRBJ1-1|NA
CAWKDGEVGTEAFF
TGTGCCTGGAAAGACGGGGAGGTAGGCACTGAAGCTTTCTTT